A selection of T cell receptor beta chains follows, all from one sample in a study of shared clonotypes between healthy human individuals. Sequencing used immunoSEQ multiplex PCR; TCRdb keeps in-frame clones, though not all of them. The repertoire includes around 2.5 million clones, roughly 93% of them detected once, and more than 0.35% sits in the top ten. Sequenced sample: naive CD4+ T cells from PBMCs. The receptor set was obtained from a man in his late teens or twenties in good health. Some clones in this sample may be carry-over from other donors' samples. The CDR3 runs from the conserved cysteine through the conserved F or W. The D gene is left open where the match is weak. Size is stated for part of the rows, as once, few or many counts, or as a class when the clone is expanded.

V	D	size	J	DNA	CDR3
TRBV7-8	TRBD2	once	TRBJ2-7	TGTGCCAGCAGCTTAACGGGTCTAGCGGGGGTATACGAGCAGTACTTC	CASSLTGLAGVYEQYF
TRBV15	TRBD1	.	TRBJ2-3	TGTGCCACCGGGGACAGCAGGGCAGATACGCAGTATTTT	CATGDSRADTQYF
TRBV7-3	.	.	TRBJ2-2	TGTGCCAGCAGCTTATTGGGTCTGGGAGGTCGTGGCACCGGGGAGCTGTTTTTT	CASSLLGLGGRGTGELFF
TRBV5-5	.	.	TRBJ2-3	TGTGCCAGCAGCTTGCTCACAAACCCGGCAGATACGCAGTATTTT	CASSLLTNPADTQYF
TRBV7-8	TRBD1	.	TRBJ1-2	TGTGCCAGCAGCCTAGGACAGGCCAACTATGGCTACACCTTC	CASSLGQANYGYTF
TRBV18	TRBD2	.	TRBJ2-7	TGTGCCAGCTCACCGCTAGCGGGAAGCGAGGTGGAGCAGTACTTC	CASSPLAGSEVEQYF
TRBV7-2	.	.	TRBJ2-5	TGTGCCAGCAGCTTAGTAGCGGCCGCGACCTACCAAGAGACCCAGTACTTC	CASSLVAAATYQETQYF
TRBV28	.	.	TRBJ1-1	TGTGCCAGCAAGGCGGGGGGGACCTTGAACACTGAAGCTTTCTTT	CASKAGGTLNTEAFF
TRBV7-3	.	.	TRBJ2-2	TGTGCCAGCAGCGGAGCCGGGGAGCTGTTTTTT	CASSGAGELFF
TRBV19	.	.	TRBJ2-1	TGTGCCAGTACCTCGATAGCCTCCTACAATGAGCAGTTCTTC	CASTSIASYNEQFF